The TCR beta chain described here comes from a study of cytomegalovirus exposure and HLA in healthy donors. A few counts support this clone. Antigen unknown. PCR used 60 Vbeta primers and 13 Jbeta primers. Profiled with immunoSEQ multiplex PCR; TCRdb holds only in-frame clones, not every one. The table shows around 170,000 clones, with over 60% occurring only once. The CDR3 has 13 residues. The J segment lost 6 bases and the V segment lost 2 bases, leaving 1 base of the junction unmatched. Germline V CDR1 and CDR2: GTSNPN, SVGIG (reference sequence). Study outcomes and limitations: In all likelihood, a cluster of highly shared sequence variants was a sequencing artifact. Reports indicated that the classifier achieved high specificity and sensitivity in diagnosing cytomegalovirus status.

The chain carries TRBV30 and TRBJ2-2, with 9 bases fitting TRBD1. Input material: PBMCs. This TCR was recovered from a girl between 10 and 17 years old in good health and CMV-seronegative. CDR3 residues: CAWSRQGAGELFF. For the CDR3, the DNA is TGTGCCTGGAGTAGACAGGGGGCCGGGGAGCTGTTTTTT.